The clone carrying this TCR beta chain was observed at least ten times. The antigen is not known. CDR3 length: 16 amino acids. With 0 bases removed from V and 5 bases from J, the gap between germline ends came to 13 bases. From germline, CDR1 is LGHNA and CDR2 YSLEER. The data were taken from a study of spatial heterogeneity in lung cancer. For the study at large: TCR and UMI combinations that were unique each appeared, on average, more than ten times in raw reads.

Time point reported: sample taken at primary tumor resection. In each case, whole RNA from tumor, nontumor lung or frozen PBMC was sequenced unsorted. Samples were obtained from around 72 donors, all untreated early-stage non-small cell lung cancer patients. Findings and limits, study-wide: Whereas they appeared in blood less at follow-up, ubiquitous expanded tumor TCRs appeared there more at resection.

Individually, TCR cDNA molecules were each labelled with a unique molecular identifier. TCRdb ran MiXCR on the 5' RACE reads and lists one entry per CDR3 protein. In the table there are roughly 23,000 distinct CDR3 sequences, approximately 4.7% of which are singletons. J is TRBJ1-4 and V is TRBV4-3; D not certain. The sequence came from a male donor with early-stage non-small cell lung cancer. The source was PBMCs, collected at surgery. In nucleotides, the CDR3 is TGCGCCAGCAGCCAAGATCTGGCCATTAGGAATGAAAAACTGTTTTTT. The encoded protein is CASSQDLAIRNEKLFF.